These 25 T cell receptor beta chains share one sample of origin, sequenced in a study of T-cell reconstitution after alpha-beta-depleted transplantation in children. For these TCRs, the target antigens are not known. During its preparation, the TCRbeta library received unique molecular identifiers. Using its own MiXCR run on the PCR reads, TCRdb lists one record per CDR3 protein. Found here are fewer than 350,000 distinct CDR3 sequences, about 7.3% of them singletons; the top ten hold approximately 9.6%. Whole-study results and caveats: After one year, T-cell counts and TCRbeta diversity mostly came from new T cells.

The sequencing here drew on peripheral blood, taken 360 days after TCRalphabeta/CD19-depleted stem cell transplant. These TCRs come from a female patient aged 2-9 years who had a stem cell transplant for Fanconi anemia, so the T cells may come from the graft donor.

This clonotype was counted a few times. The chain employs TRBV7-6 and TRBJ1-1, with 7 bases matching TRBD1. The CDR3 spans 13 residues. Trimming at V came to 5 bases and at J to 8 bases, leaving 8 bases not matched to a gene. Germline V gives CDR1 SGHVS, CDR2 FNYEAQ. CDR3 nucleotide sequence: TGTGCCAGCAGCCCTAGACAGGGATTGGAAGCTTTCTTT. Its translation: CASSPRQGLEAFF.

Concerning this clonotype: A much larger clone lies a single base off, so this may be a read error. The chain has TRBV7-2 and TRBJ2-4, with TRBD2 identical over 9 bases. The CDR3 contains 14 residues. CDR1 is SGHTA and CDR2 is FQGNSA in the germline V gene. The CDR3 nucleotides read TGTGCCAGCAGCTCACCGGGACTAGCAAACATTCACTACTTC. Protein sequence: CASSSPGLANIHYF.

The chain employs TRBV6-8 and TRBJ2-3; possibly TRBD1 for D (6 bases). The CDR3 has 15 amino acids. The germline V and J ends were trimmed by 2 bases and 4 bases, with 13 bases remaining between them. Per the germline V gene, CDR1 is MNHGY and CDR2 is SAAAGT. The CDR3 spells CASSYRSTGSDTQYF. In DNA form, the CDR3 reads TGTGCCAGCAGTTACAGGTCGACAGGTTCAGATACGCAGTATTTT.

Ten or more counts support this clonotype. The junction differs from germline at one of its ends, possibly a read error. J is TRBJ2-3 and V is TRBV7-9, with unresolved D. This CDR3 has 9 amino acids. The V gene's germline CDR1 is SEHNR and CDR2 FQNEAQ (reference sequence). CDR3 sequence: CVTDLGWDF. The CDR3 DNA is TGTGTCACAGACCTCGGGTGGGATTTT.

This clonotype came up many times. The chain couples TRBV13 to TRBJ1-6; D is unresolved. In germline, CDR1 is PRHDT, CDR2 FYEKMQ (reference sequence). Trimming took 2 bases from V and 9 from J, leaving 11 bases between them. There are 14 residues in the CDR3. CDR3 sequence (DNA): TGTGCCAGCAGCTTAAATCGGCACAGTTCACCCCTCCACTTT. Its translation is CASSLNRHSSPLHF.

V gene TRBV18 combines with J gene TRBJ2-5, with D maybe TRBD2 (5 bases). Germline V lookup: CDR1 KGHSH, CDR2 LQKENI. The CDR3 contains 16 residues. V was shortened by 1 base and J by 6 bases, with 18 bases between the two germline ends. Written as DNA, the CDR3 is TGTGCCAGCTCACCACTCCCCCAGCGGTACGGGCAGACCCAGTACTTC. It is translated as CASSPLPQRYGQTQYF.

This clonotype was seen ten or more times. The chain joins TRBV12-3 or TRBV12-4 to TRBJ2-6; D unresolved. The ends were cut back, 6 bases at V and 1 base at J, with 10 bases in the middle. CDR3 length equals 15 residues. CDR3 residues: CASSLTRSGANVLTF. CDR3 sequence (DNA): TGTGCCAGCAGCCTTACTCGTTCTGGGGCCAACGTCCTGACTTTC.

In its sample, this clonotype was seen many times. Sequence at one end of the junction differs from germline and may be a read error. The chain uses TRBV2 and TRBJ2-1; 8 bases are a match to TRBD2. CDR1 and CDR2 (germline): SNHLY, FYNNEI. The CDR3 sequence is 14 residues long. CDR3 sequence (DNA): TGTGCCAGCAACAAATGGACTAGCAACAACGAGCAGTTCTTC. Its translation: CASNKWTSNNEQFF. Combining the CDR3 with reference TRBV2 and TRBJ2-1 gives the whole variable domain EPEVTQTPSHQVTQMGQEVILRCVPISNHLYFYWYRQILGQKVEFLVSFYNNEISEKSEIFDDQFSVERPDGSNFTLKIRSTKLEDSAMYFCASNKWTSNNEQFFGPGTRLTVL.

This clonotype was recorded once. CDR3 loop: CASSLGQRGGFYNEQFF. The CDR3 DNA follows: TGTGCCAGCAGCTTAGGCCAGCGGGGTGGTTTCTACAATGAGCAGTTCTTC. This rearrangement joins TRBV7-2 to TRBJ2-1; 7 nucleotides align to TRBD2. The CDR3 contains 17 residues. V shed 1 base and J 3 bases; nucleotides not matched to a gene: 9. Germline V gene sequence: CDR1 SGHTA, CDR2 FQGNSA.

This clonotype was observed at least ten times. This chain joins TRBV6-1 and TRBJ2-1, with 10 bases aligning to TRBD2. V was pared by 6 bases and J by 0 bases, with 5 bases of the junction left unmatched. Per the germline V gene, CDR1 is MNHNS and CDR2 is SASEGT. The CDR3 is 16 amino acids. CDR3 sequence reads: CASSKRGGSSYNEQFF. The CDR3 DNA sequence: TGTGCCAGCAGCAAGCGGGGGGGGAGCTCCTACAATGAGCAGTTCTTC.

This clonotype was found a few times. The chain carries TRBV5-1 and TRBJ1-2; 8 nucleotides match TRBD1. The CDR3 extends over 16 amino acids. V lost 4 bases, J lost 5 bases, and 13 bases stayed unmatched. Looked up from germline, CDR1 is SGHRS and CDR2 is YFSETQ. CDR3 in amino acids: CASSLIGQGRGYGYTF. CDR3 coding DNA: TGCGCCAGCAGCCTCATCGGACAGGGAAGAGGGTATGGCTACACCTTC.

The sample holds a few counts of this clonotype. This chain uses TRBV7-3 with TRBJ2-7; 7 nucleotides align to TRBD1. The CDR3 covers 16 residues. Germline V CDR1 and CDR2: SGHTA, FQGTGA. V shed 3 bases, J shed 1 base, and the junction held 9 bases outside the gene matches. The DNA of the CDR3 is TGTGCCAGCAGCTTTCCCCTCGGGACAGATTCCTACGAGCAGTACTTC. Amino acid sequence: CASSFPLGTDSYEQYF.

This clonotype has more than one count but fewer than ten. The CDR3 is CAISERDRSTNEKLFF. As DNA, the CDR3 is TGTGCCATCAGTGAGAGAGACAGGTCAACTAATGAAAAACTGTTTTTT. This chain uses TRBV10-3 with TRBJ1-4; D might be TRBD1 (6 bases). The V and J ends lost 2 bases and 0 bases respectively, with 10 bases between them. The CDR3 has 16 residues. Germline CDR1 is ENHRY and CDR2 is SYGVKD.

This clonotype was recorded at least ten times. The chain combines TRBV5-1 with TRBJ2-1; TRBD2 is a possible D gene (5 bases). This CDR3 comprises 14 residues. In germline, CDR1 is SGHRS, CDR2 YFSETQ. V gave up 0 bases and J gave up 1 base, with 5 bases separating them. The CDR3 region has the DNA TGCGCCAGCAGCTTGGGGACTTCCTACAATGAGCAGTTCTTC. It translates to CASSLGTSYNEQFF.

The chain recombines TRBV28 with TRBJ2-7; D may be TRBD1 (5 bases). This CDR3 region has 14 residues. Trimming shortened V by 3 bases and J by 5 bases, and 14 bases separated the two germline ends. Per germline, CDR1 MDHEN and CDR2 SYDVKM. CDR3 sequence: CASSFSGLGNEQYF. DNA for the CDR3: TGTGCCAGCAGTTTTTCAGGGTTAGGGAACGAGCAGTACTTC.

This clonotype has a count of ten or more. V is TRBV5-4 and J is TRBJ1-1; TRBD1 might be the D (5 bases). V gave up 5 bases and J gave up 2 bases, with 13 bases separating them. The CDR3 is made up of 14 amino acids. Per the germline V gene, CDR1 is SGHNT and CDR2 is YYREEE (reference sequence). CDR3 amino acids: CASRRDSFNTEAFF. In DNA form, the CDR3 reads TGTGCCAGCAGACGAGACAGTTTTAACACTGAAGCTTTCTTT.

V usage is TRBV2 and J usage is TRBJ2-4; the D gene is possibly TRBD1 (6 bases). CDR3 length: 16 amino acids. The germline V and J ends were trimmed by 7 bases and 0 bases, with 16 bases remaining between them. Germline loops: CDR1 SNHLY, CDR2 FYNNEI. CDR3 in amino acids: CASTLDRSLAKNIQYF. In nucleotides, the CDR3 is TGTGCCAGCACTTTAGACAGGTCTTTAGCCAAAAACATTCAGTACTTC.

This clonotype was counted a few times. The chain has TRBV5-1 and TRBJ1-2; maybe TRBD1 (6 bases). The germline gives CDR1 SGHRS, CDR2 YFSETQ. The V and J ends lost 4 bases and 9 bases respectively, with 22 bases between them. The CDR3 spans 15 residues. CDR3 loop: CASSPRTERGLSYTF. The DNA of the CDR3 is TGCGCCAGCAGCCCTCGGACAGAGAGGGGTCTCAGCTACACCTTC.

This clonotype was seen repeatedly, ten times or more. The J gene is TRBJ1-1, the V gene TRBV3-1; possible D gene TRBD1, 6 bases. Deletions cut 8 bases from V and 4 bases from J, with 14 bases between. The CDR3 spans 13 residues. Germline V gives CDR1 LGHDT, CDR2 YNNKEL (reference sequence). The CDR3 loop is CASSTTGSTEAFF. For the CDR3, the DNA is TGTGCCAGCTCAACGACAGGCTCCACTGAAGCTTTCTTT.

The chain carries TRBV11-2 and TRBJ2-5, with a weak D call TRBD1 (5 bases). The length of the CDR3 is 13 residues. Germline lookup yields CDR1 SGHAT and CDR2 FQNNGV. V lost 6 bases to trimming and J lost 5 bases, with 13 bases between them. CDR3 sequence (DNA): TGTGCCAGCAGGGGGCTGTTTCGGGAGACCCAGTACTTC. It yields the protein CASRGLFRETQYF.

This clonotype was recorded many times. The rearrangement uses TRBV21-1 and TRBJ2-2; the D call in the table, TRBD2, was not verified against the DNA. TRBV21-1 counts as a pseudogene. This CDR3 region has 16 residues. The CDR3: CASSKVGSGDTGELFF. The CDR3 nucleotides are TGTGCCAGCAGCAAAGTAGGTAGCGGAGACACCGGGGAGCTGTTTTTT.

This clonotype occurred a few times. The chain links TRBV7-2 to TRBJ2-1; 15 bases align to TRBD2. Trimming at V came to 5 bases and at J to 4 bases, leaving 6 bases not matched to a gene. The CDR3 covers 17 residues. Germline V gives CDR1 SGHTA, CDR2 FQGNSA. The DNA of the CDR3 is TGTGCCAGCAGCAAGGGACTAGCGGGGGGTAGATACAATGAGCAGTTCTTC. The encoded protein is CASSKGLAGGRYNEQFF.

This clonotype was observed at least ten times. The chain couples TRBV2 to TRBJ2-5; D unclear. Trimming took off 7 bases at V and 7 bases at J, with 22 bases between the two ends. This CDR3 spans 15 amino acids. Per germline, CDR1 SNHLY and CDR2 FYNNEI. CDR3: CASKRAVFHFGTQYF. CDR3 sequence (DNA): TGTGCCAGCAAACGGGCAGTCTTTCATTTTGGGACCCAGTACTTC.

The rearrangement uses TRBV20-1 and TRBJ2-5; possibly TRBD2 for D (5 bases). Per the germline V gene, CDR1 is DFQATT and CDR2 is SNEGSKA (reference sequence). Deletions cut 6 bases from V and 5 bases from J, with 16 bases between. This CDR3 region has 13 residues. CDR3 protein: CSANGPSGETQYF. CDR3 sequence (DNA): TGCAGTGCCAATGGGCCCTCGGGGGAGACCCAGTACTTC.

There are a few counts of this clonotype. The J gene is TRBJ1-6, the V gene TRBV10-2; TRBD1 matches 8 bases. The V and J ends lost 2 bases and 7 bases, in that order; junction bases with no gene match: 4. Germline CDR1 WSHSY, CDR2 SAAADI. The CDR3 is 15 residues long. CDR3 DNA: TGCGCCAGCAGTGAGAGGACAGGGAGAAATTCACCCCTCCACTTT. This encodes CASSERTGRNSPLHF.